Below are 24 T cell receptor beta chains sequenced from a single sample in a study of breast tumors, draining lymph nodes, adjacent tissues. The lymph nodes were axillary draining lymph nodes from breast cancer patients. Using its own MiXCR run on the multiplex PCR reads, TCRdb lists one record per CDR3 protein. In the table there are around 230,000 distinct CDR3 sequences, about 32% of which are singletons. Sequencing was performed on axillary lymph node tissue. The receptors derive from a female donor with breast cancer. Some clones in this sample may be carry-over from other donors' samples.

In regard to this clonotype: One end of the junction varies from germline; a read error may be responsible. CDR3 loop: CASSVRATSTDTQCF. As DNA, the CDR3 is TGCGCCAGCAGTGTCCGAGCGACTAGCACAGATACGCAGTGTTTT. The V gene is TRBV2, the J gene TRBJ2-3, with 7 nucleotides matching TRBD2. The V gene's germline CDR1 is SNHLY and CDR2 FYNNEI. The CDR3 totals 15 residues.

In this sample, this clonotype turned up many times. This chain uses TRBV20-1 with TRBJ1-4; 7 nucleotides match TRBD1. Trimming cost V 0 bases and J 10 bases; bases outside gene matches: 11. Germline values: CDR1 DFQATT, CDR2 SNEGSKA (reference sequence). CDR3 size: 15 residues. The CDR3 region is CSARDKDRSVGKLFF. As DNA, the CDR3 is TGCAGTGCTAGAGACAAGGACAGGTCGGTTGGAAAACTGTTTTTT.

In this sample, this clonotype turned up many times. The genes are TRBV11-2 and TRBJ2-7; unclear D gene. V was shortened by 5 bases and J by 2 bases, with 16 bases between the two germline ends. The CDR3 runs 15 residues. Germline loops: CDR1 SGHAT, CDR2 FQNNGV. In nucleotides, the CDR3 is TGTGCCAGCAGCCCCACTACCGTAATTACCTACGAGCAGTACTTC. Encoded protein: CASSPTTVITYEQYF.

This clonotype was recorded at least ten times. The rearrangement uses TRBV7-8 and TRBJ2-1; 7 bases are shared with TRBD1. Germline assignment: CDR1 SGHVS and CDR2 FQNEAQ. The J segment lost 10 bases and the V segment lost 1 base, leaving 7 bases of the junction unmatched. The CDR3 covers 14 residues. This chain's CDR3 is CASSLGDRVGEQFF. The CDR3 DNA sequence: TGTGCCAGCAGCTTAGGAGACAGGGTTGGAGAGCAGTTCTTC. The full variable domain, with the rest looked up from reference TRBV7-8 and TRBJ2-1, is GAGVSQSPRYKVAKRGQDVALRCDPISGHVSLFWYQQALGQGPEFLTYFQNEAQLDKSGLPSDRFFAERPEGSVSTLKIQRTQQEDSAVYLCASSLGDRVGEQFFGPGTRLTVL.

This clonotype was observed many times. The V and J genes are TRBV6-6 and TRBJ2-7; the D call may be TRBD1 or TRBD2 (5 bases each). In germline, CDR1 is MNHNY, CDR2 SVGAGI (reference sequence). V lost 6 bases and J 5 bases, leaving 17 bases between the germline ends. The CDR3 consists of 14 residues. The CDR3 DNA reads as TGTGCCAGCAGCCCCTCGGCTGGGGGAAACGAGCAGTACTTC. Its protein is CASSPSAGGNEQYF.

On this clonotype: A much larger clone differs by one base, so this may be a read error. The CDR3 nucleotides are TGTGCCAGCTCACGCCCTGAGGGCGAGCAGTACTTC. It translates to CASSRPEGEQYF. The rearrangement links TRBV18 to TRBJ2-7, with a possible D match to TRBD2 (5 bases). Germline CDR1 and CDR2: KGHSH and LQKENI. This CDR3 is built from 12 residues. With 4 bases removed from V and 6 bases from J, the gap between germline ends came to 10 bases.

This chain's CDR3 is CASSLGVGTYNEQFF. In nucleotides, the CDR3 is TGTGCCAGCAGCTTAGGGGTCGGGACGTACAATGAGCAGTTCTTC. This chain joins TRBV13 and TRBJ2-1, with D perhaps being TRBD1 or TRBD2 (5 bases each). Between the trimmed V and J ends, which lost 0 bases and 4 bases, there was a span of 10 bases. The length of the CDR3 is 15 residues. Germline CDR1 and CDR2: PRHDT and FYEKMQ (reference sequence).

This clonotype was detected only a few times. This may arise from a read error, as a much more abundant clone is one base away. The gene calls are TRBV6-6 and TRBJ2-1, with D perhaps matching TRBD2 (5 bases). From germline, CDR1 is MNHNY and CDR2 SVGAGI (reference sequence). CDR3 length: 14 residues. Trimming removed 6 bases from V and 3 bases from J, with 12 bases in between. The CDR3 protein is CASRHGAVYNEQFF. CDR3 nucleotide sequence: TGTGCCAGCAGACATGGAGCGGTCTACAATGAGCAGTTCTTC.

This clonotype has ten or more counts. The chain links TRBV10-3 to TRBJ2-5; 12 bases agree with TRBD2. This CDR3 has 17 residues. Trimming removed 2 bases from V and 4 bases from J; junction bases left unmatched: 8. Germline V gene data show CDR1 as ENHRY and CDR2 as SYGVKD. CDR3 nucleotide sequence: TGTGCCATCAGTGAGGGGGCTAGCGGGAGGGGTGGAGAGACCCAGTACTTC. Translation gives CAISEGASGRGGETQYF.

In the case of this clonotype: The junction differs from germline at one of its ends, possibly a read error. This chain links TRBV7-9 with TRBJ1-6; tentatively, D is TRBD1 (5 bases). CDR1 is SEHNR and CDR2 is FQNEAQ in the germline V gene (reference sequence). There are 16 residues in the CDR3. The CDR3 here is CACSLFRLTVNSPLHF. Here the CDR3 DNA reads TGTGCCTGCAGCTTATTCAGGTTGACAGTTAATTCACCCCTCCACTTT.

This clonotype was seen ten or more times. The chain is built from TRBV11-2 and TRBJ1-5; D call uncertain. V was pared by 2 bases and J by 4 bases, with 6 bases between. CDR1 is SGHAT, CDR2 FQNNGV, per germline. This CDR3 is 13 amino acids long. CDR3 coding DNA: TGTGCCAGCAGCTTATTTGGGAATCAGCCCCAGCATTTT. Its translation is CASSLFGNQPQHF.

J is TRBJ2-3 and V is TRBV6-2 or TRBV6-3; D is ambiguous. Per the germline V gene, CDR1 is MNHEY and CDR2 is SVGEGT. V gave up 6 bases and J gave up 2 bases, with 12 bases separating them. CDR3 length: 14 residues. CDR3 in amino acids: CASRLPDVTDTQYF. CDR3 bases: TGTGCCAGCAGACTCCCGGACGTCACAGATACGCAGTATTTT.

Many counts were recorded for this clonotype. The chain combines TRBV28 with TRBJ1-6; 8 nucleotides align to TRBD1. Trimming removed 3 bases from V and 10 bases from J; junction bases left unmatched: 5. This CDR3 is 14 amino acids long. Germline V CDR1 and CDR2: MDHEN, SYDVKM. CDR3 sequence: CASSFGQGYSPLHF. CDR3 bases: TGTGCCAGCAGTTTTGGACAGGGATACTCACCCCTCCACTTT. Full variable domain (outside the CDR3, taken from reference TRBV28 and TRBJ1-6): DVKVTQSSRYLVKRTGEKVFLECVQDMDHENMFWYRQDPGLGLRLIYFSYDVKMKEKGDIPEGYSVSREKKERFSLILESASTNQTSMYLCASSFGQGYSPLHFGNGTRLTVT.

Concerning this clonotype: The junction shows a germline mismatch at one end, possibly a read error. This chain links TRBV12-3 or TRBV12-4 with TRBJ1-6, with TRBD1 as a possible D gene (5 bases). The CDR3 totals 12 residues. CDR3 in DNA: TGTGCCAGCAGTTTAGAGGGGAGACCCTTCCACTTT. Residues: CASSLEGRPFHF.

In this sample, this clonotype turned up many times. CDR3 bases: TGTGCCAGCAGTCACGACAGGGGGCGTAATTCACCCCTCCACTTT. It codes for CASSHDRGRNSPLHF. The rearrangement joins TRBV6-5 to TRBJ1-6, with 10 bases fitting TRBD1. The ends lost 5 bases at V and 6 bases at J; junction bases unmatched: 4. Per germline, CDR1 MNHEY and CDR2 SVGAGI. This CDR3 region has 15 residues.

This clonotype was detected many times. The chain couples TRBV7-8 to TRBJ2-5; D possibly corresponds to TRBD2 (6 bases). The germline CDR1 and CDR2 sequences are SGHVS and FQNEAQ. Deletions cut 1 base from V and 5 bases from J, with 11 bases between. The CDR3 is 14 residues long. Written as DNA, the CDR3 is TGTGCCAGCAGCTTAGTTCCACGGGGGGAGACCCAGTACTTC. Translation gives CASSLVPRGETQYF.

The genes are TRBV4-2 and TRBJ1-2; D possibly corresponds to TRBD1 (5 bases). Between the trimmed V and J ends, which lost 3 bases and 2 bases, there was a span of 13 bases. CDR1 is LGHNA, CDR2 YNFKEQ, per germline. The CDR3 runs 15 residues. In DNA, the CDR3 is TGTGCCAGCAGCCAGCCGGGACGCATGAACTATGGCTACACCTTC. Translated: CASSQPGRMNYGYTF.

This clonotype was seen ten or more times. The rearrangement uses TRBV11-3 and TRBJ2-1; 9 bases line up with TRBD2. The CDR3 contains 14 residues. After removal of 5 bases from V and 9 bases from J, the junction contained 8 bases not matched to a gene. Germline V gene sequence: CDR1 SGHNT, CDR2 YENEEA. In nucleotides, the CDR3 is TGTGCCAGCAGCACCCTAGCGGGATCGATTGAGCAGTTCTTC. The encoded protein is CASSTLAGSIEQFF.

In this sample, this clonotype turned up a few times. A much more abundant neighbour one base away suggests this may be a read error. The rearrangement uses TRBV11-2 and TRBJ2-7; D remains unclear. Deletions cut 5 bases from V and 2 bases from J, with 16 bases between. Germline V CDR1 and CDR2: SGHAT, FQNNGV. This CDR3 is 15 amino acids long. CDR3 in amino acids: CASSPTTVTTYEQYF. DNA of the CDR3: TGTGCCAGCAGCCCCACTACCGTAACTACCTACGAGCAGTACTTC.

Comments on this clonotype: The junction departs from the called germline gene at one end, perhaps through a read error. The rearrangement joins TRBV27 to TRBJ1-2; D gene uncertain. The CDR3 is 14 residues long. The germline CDR1 and CDR2 sequences are MNHEY and SMNVEV (reference sequence). Written as DNA, the CDR3 is TGTGCCAGCAGTTCCAGATATACTAACCATGGCTACACCTTC. It codes for CASSSRYTNHGYTF.

This clonotype was counted ten times or more. In nucleotides, the CDR3 is TGTGCCTGGAGTGTACGCGGGTTCCATGAGCAGTTCTTC. This codes for CAWSVRGFHEQFF. The chain links TRBV30 to TRBJ2-1; TRBD2 might be the D (5 bases). Trimming removed 0 bases from V and 8 bases from J, with 11 bases in between. Germline V gene lookup returns CDR1 GTSNPN and CDR2 SVGIG (reference sequence). The CDR3 covers 13 residues.

This clonotype was counted at least ten times. The genes are TRBV19 and TRBJ2-3, with D perhaps being TRBD1 or TRBD2 (5 bases each). In germline, CDR1 is LNHDA, CDR2 SQIVND (reference sequence). Trimming left V 4 bases short and J 1 base short, with 9 bases between. The CDR3 runs to 14 residues. CDR3 sequence reads: CASSTQGGTDTQYF. The CDR3 DNA reads as TGTGCCAGTAGTACTCAGGGAGGCACAGATACGCAGTATTTT.

This clonotype was seen at least ten times. V and J are TRBV2 and TRBJ2-1; D may match TRBD1 or TRBD2 (5 bases each). V was shortened by 6 bases and J by 6 bases, with 12 bases between the two germline ends. Germline assignment: CDR1 SNHLY and CDR2 FYNNEI. This CDR3 is 13 amino acids long. The CDR3 is CASRGTVLNEQFF. DNA of the CDR3: TGTGCCAGCAGGGGGACCGTTCTCAATGAGCAGTTCTTC.

This clonotype occurred a few times. V usage is TRBV6-2 or TRBV6-3 and J usage is TRBJ2-1; 12 bases agree with TRBD2. Germline V gene sequence: CDR1 MNHEY, CDR2 SVGEGT. Unmatched junction bases numbered 10, after V lost 4 bases and J lost 9 bases. This CDR3 is built from 16 residues. The CDR3 loop reads CASSSPTSGRHSEQFF. In nucleotides, the CDR3 is TGTGCCAGCAGTTCCCCAACTAGCGGGAGGCATAGTGAGCAGTTCTTC.